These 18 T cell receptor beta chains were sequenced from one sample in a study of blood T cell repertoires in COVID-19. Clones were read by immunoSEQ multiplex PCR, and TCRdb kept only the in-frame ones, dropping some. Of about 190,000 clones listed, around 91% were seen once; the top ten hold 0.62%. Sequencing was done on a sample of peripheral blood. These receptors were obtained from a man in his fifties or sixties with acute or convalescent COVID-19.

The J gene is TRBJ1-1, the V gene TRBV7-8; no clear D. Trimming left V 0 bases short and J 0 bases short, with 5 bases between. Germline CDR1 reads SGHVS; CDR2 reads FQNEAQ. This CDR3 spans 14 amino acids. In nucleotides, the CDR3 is TGTGCCAGCAGCTTAGCAGCTATGAACACTGAAGCTTTCTTT. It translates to CASSLAAMNTEAFF.

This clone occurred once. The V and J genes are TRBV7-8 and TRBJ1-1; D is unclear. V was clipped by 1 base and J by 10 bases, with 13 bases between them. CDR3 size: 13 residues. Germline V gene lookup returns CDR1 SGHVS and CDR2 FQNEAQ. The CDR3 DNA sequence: TGTGCCAGCAGCTTAGGTCTGGGCGGAGGAGCTTTCTTT. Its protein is CASSLGLGGGAFF.

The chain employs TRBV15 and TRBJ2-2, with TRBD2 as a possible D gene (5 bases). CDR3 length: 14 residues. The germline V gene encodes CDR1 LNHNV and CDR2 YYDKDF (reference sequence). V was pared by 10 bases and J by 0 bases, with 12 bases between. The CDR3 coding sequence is TGTGCCATCCGGGGTTCCGCGAACACCGGGGAGCTGTTTTTT. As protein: CAIRGSANTGELFF. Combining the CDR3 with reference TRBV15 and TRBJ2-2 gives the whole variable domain DAMVIQNPRYQVTQFGKPVTLSCSQTLNHNVMYWYQQKSSQAPKLLFHYYDKDFNNEADTPDNFQSRRPNTSFCFLDIRSPGLGDTAMYLCAIRGSANTGELFFGEGSRLTVL.

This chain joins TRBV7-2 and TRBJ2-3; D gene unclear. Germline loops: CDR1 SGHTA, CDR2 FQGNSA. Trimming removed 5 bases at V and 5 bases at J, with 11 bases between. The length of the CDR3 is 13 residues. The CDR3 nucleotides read TGTGCCAGCAGCCAAATCGGTATAGATACGCAGTATTTT. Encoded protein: CASSQIGIDTQYF.

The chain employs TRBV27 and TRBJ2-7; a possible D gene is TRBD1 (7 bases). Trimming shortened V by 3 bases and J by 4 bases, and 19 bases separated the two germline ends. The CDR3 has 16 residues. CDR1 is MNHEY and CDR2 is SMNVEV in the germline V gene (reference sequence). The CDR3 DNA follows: TGTGCCAGCAGTTTGGAGGGGGCGCTACCCGGGTACGAGCAGTACTTC. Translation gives CASSLEGALPGYEQYF.

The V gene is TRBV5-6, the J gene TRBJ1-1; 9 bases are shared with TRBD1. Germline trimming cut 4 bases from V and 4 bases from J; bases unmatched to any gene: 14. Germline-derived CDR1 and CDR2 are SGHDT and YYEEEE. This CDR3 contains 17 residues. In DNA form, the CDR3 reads TGTGCCAGCAGCGGCCCCGGGACAGGGACCTTAGGCACTGAAGCTTTCTTT. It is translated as CASSGPGTGTLGTEAFF.

The CDR3 DNA reads as TGTGCCAGCAGCTCAAACACAGGGACTGGAAACACCATATATTTT. It encodes CASSSNTGTGNTIYF. The chain uses TRBV5-4 and TRBJ1-3, with TRBD1 as a possible D gene (6 bases). Germline CDR1 SGHNT, CDR2 YYREEE (reference sequence). The length of the CDR3 is 15 residues. Trimming removed 3 bases at V and 2 bases at J, with 12 bases between. Drawing the rest from reference TRBV5-4 and TRBJ1-3, the complete variable domain is ETGVTQSPTHLIKTRGQQVTLRCSSQSGHNTVSWYQQALGQGPQFIFQYYREEENGRGNFPPRFSGLQFPNYSSELNVNALELDDSALYLCASSSNTGTGNTIYFGEGSWLTVV.

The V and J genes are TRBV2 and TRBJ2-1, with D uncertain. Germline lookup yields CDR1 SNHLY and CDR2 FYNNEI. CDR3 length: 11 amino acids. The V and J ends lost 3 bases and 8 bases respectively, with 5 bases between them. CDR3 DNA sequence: TGTGCCAGCAGTGATTTATATGAGCAGTTCTTC. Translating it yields CASSDLYEQFF.

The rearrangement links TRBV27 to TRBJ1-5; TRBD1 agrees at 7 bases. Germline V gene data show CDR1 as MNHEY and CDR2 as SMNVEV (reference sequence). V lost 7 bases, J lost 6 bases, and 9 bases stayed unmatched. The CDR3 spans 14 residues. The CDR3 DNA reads TGTGCCAGCAATCAACAGGGGATGGGTCAGCCCCAGCATTTT. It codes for CASNQQGMGQPQHF.

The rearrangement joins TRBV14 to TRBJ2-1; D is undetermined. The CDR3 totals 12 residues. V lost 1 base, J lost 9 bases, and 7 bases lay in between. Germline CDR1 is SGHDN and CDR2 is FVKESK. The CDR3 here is CASSQGNFEQFF. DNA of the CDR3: TGTGCCAGCAGCCAAGGCAACTTTGAGCAGTTCTTC.

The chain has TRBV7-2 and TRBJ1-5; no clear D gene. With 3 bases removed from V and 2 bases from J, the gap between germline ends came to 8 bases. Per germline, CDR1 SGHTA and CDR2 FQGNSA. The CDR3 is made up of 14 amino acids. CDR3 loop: CASSFRGGNQPQHF. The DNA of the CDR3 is TGTGCCAGCAGCTTCCGGGGAGGCAATCAGCCCCAGCATTTT.

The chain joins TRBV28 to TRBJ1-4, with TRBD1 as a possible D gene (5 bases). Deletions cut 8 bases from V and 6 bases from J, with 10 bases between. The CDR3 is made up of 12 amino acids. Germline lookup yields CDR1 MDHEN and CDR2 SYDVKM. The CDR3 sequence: CASGGRDEKLFF. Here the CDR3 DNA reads TGTGCCAGCGGGGGGAGAGATGAAAAACTGTTTTTT.

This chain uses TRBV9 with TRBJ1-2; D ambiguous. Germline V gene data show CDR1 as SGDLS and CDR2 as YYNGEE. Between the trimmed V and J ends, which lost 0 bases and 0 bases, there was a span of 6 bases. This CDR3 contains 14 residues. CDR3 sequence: CASSVGQTNYGYTF. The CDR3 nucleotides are TGTGCCAGCAGCGTAGGTCAGACTAACTATGGCTACACCTTC.

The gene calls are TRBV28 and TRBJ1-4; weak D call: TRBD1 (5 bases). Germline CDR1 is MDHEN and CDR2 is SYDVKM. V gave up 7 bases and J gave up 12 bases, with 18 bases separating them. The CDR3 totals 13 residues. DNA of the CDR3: TGTGCCAGCACCGCGGCCCGAGAAGGGGAACTGTTTTTT. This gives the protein CASTAAREGELFF.

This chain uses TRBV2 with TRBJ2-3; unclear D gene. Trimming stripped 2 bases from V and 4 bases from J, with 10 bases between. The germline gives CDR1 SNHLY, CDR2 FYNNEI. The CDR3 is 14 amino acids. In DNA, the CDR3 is TGTGCCAGCAGTGAAATGAGATTGGCAGATACGCAGTATTTT. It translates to CASSEMRLADTQYF.

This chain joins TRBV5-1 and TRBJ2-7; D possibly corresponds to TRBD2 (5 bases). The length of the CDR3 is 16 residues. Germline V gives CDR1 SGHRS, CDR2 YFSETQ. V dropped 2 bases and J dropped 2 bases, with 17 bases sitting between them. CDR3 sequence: CASSFGRWERTYEQYF. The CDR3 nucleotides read TGCGCCAGCAGCTTCGGTAGGTGGGAGAGAACCTACGAGCAGTACTTC.

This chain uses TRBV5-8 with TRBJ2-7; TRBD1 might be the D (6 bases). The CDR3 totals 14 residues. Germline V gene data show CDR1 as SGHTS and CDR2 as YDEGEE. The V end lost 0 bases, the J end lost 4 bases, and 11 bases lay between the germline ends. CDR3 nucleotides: TGTGCCAGCAGCTTGGAGCCAGGGGTGTACGAGCAGTACGTC. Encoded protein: CASSLEPGVYEQYV.

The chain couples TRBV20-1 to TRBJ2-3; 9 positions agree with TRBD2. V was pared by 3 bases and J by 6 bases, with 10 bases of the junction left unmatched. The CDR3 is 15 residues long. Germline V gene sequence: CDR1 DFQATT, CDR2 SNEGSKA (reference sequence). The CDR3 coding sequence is TGCAGTGCTAGTGGCGGGCGGGGGGGCCATGATACGCAGTATTTT. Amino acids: CSASGGRGGHDTQYF.